A selection of T cell receptor beta chains follows, all from one sample in a study of chemoradiotherapy in HPV16-positive cancers. Clones were read by immunoSEQ multiplex PCR, and TCRdb kept only the in-frame ones, dropping some. Altogether 25,000 to 30,000 clones are present, more than 80% being singletons, with the ten largest covering over 20%. The material sequenced was blood, taken from a patient who underwent chemoradiotherapy. The origin of the receptors is a human donor with HPV-associated anogenital cancer. CDR3s include the opening cysteine and the closing phenylalanine or tryptophan. The order of the fields is V gene, clone size, D gene, J gene, CDR3 DNA, CDR3 protein. A D gene is named only where the DNA matches it firmly. Some rows have no size entry. The others give once, few or many, or a class for an expanded clone.

TRBV4-2	-	-	TRBJ2-3	TGTGCCAGCAGCCAAGACCGCACAGATACGCAGTATTTT	CASSQDRTDTQYF
TRBV6-1	-	-	TRBJ1-4	TGTGCCAGCACCTCAGGGGACGGGAATGAAAAACTGTTTTTT	CASTSGDGNEKLFF
TRBV15	-	TRBD2	TRBJ2-1	TGTGCCACCAGCAGAACTAGCGGGGGCTCTGGCTCCTACAATGAGCAGTTCTTC	CATSRTSGGSGSYNEQFF
TRBV25-1	-	-	TRBJ2-7	TGTGCCAGCAGTGGGCCAAGCTCCTACGAGCAGTACTTC	CASSGPSSYEQYF
TRBV4-2	-	-	TRBJ1-1	TGTGCCAGCAGCCAAGATTCAGGGATCGTGGCTTTCTTT	CASSQDSGIVAFF
TRBV15	-	-	TRBJ2-5	TGTGCCACCAGCAGAGATCGACGGGAGACCCAGTACTTC	CATSRDRRETQYF
TRBV29-1	-	TRBD2	TRBJ2-1	TGCAGCGTTCTAGCGGGAGTGAGTAATGAGCAGTTCTTC	CSVLAGVSNEQFF
TRBV18	-	-	TRBJ2-2	TGTGCCAGCTCACCACCATCCCGCTCGAACACCGGGGAGCTGTTTTTT	CASSPPSRSNTGELFF
TRBV7-9	once	-	TRBJ2-7	TGTGCCAGCGCACTGACTCTGACAGGCTCCTACGAGCAGTACTTC	CASALTLTGSYEQYF
TRBV7-2	-	TRBD1	TRBJ1-2	TGTGCCAGCAGCCGCCCACGGACAGGGAACTATGGCTACACCTTC	CASSRPRTGNYGYTF
TRBV29-1	-	TRBD2	TRBJ2-3	TGCACCGGGGGGGGAGCAGATACGCAGTATTTT	CTGGGADTQYF
TRBV18	-	-	TRBJ2-5	TGTGCCAGCTCACCAGGTGACAGAGAAGAGACCCAGTACTTC	CASSPGDREETQYF
TRBV7-8	-	-	TRBJ2-2	TGTGCCAGCAGCTTTGGGCTGAACACCGGGGAGCTGTTTTTT	CASSFGLNTGELFF
TRBV7-2	-	TRBD1	TRBJ2-5	TGTGCCAGCAGCTTAGGGACAGGGAGGGAGACCCAGTACTTC	CASSLGTGRETQYF
TRBV7-2	-	TRBD1	TRBJ2-1	TGTGCCAGCAGCCAGGACAGGGGGGCCTACAATGAGCAGTTCTTC	CASSQDRGAYNEQFF
TRBV4-1	-	-	TRBJ2-5	TGCGCCAGCAGCCAAGAAAGTTCGGGAATCTACGGGGTAGTCGAGACCCAGTACTTC	CASSQESSGIYGVVETQYF
TRBV5-5	-	-	TRBJ1-4	TGTGCCAGCAGCACCAGACACTCCAACCCTGAAAAACTGTTTTTT	CASSTRHSNPEKLFF
TRBV7-2	few	TRBD2	TRBJ2-7	TGTGCCAGCAGCTTAGCCCCTAGCGGGGGGGCCAGCTCCTACGAGCAGTACTTC	CASSLAPSGGASSYEQYF
TRBV29-1	-	-	TRBJ1-6	TGCAGCGTGAGGACGACAACCTATAATTCACCCCTCCACTTT	CSVRTTTYNSPLHF
TRBV5-1	-	TRBD2	TRBJ2-5	TGCGCCAGCAGCGTCGGACTAGCGGGAGCCGGGGAGACCCAGTACTTC	CASSVGLAGAGETQYF
TRBV18	-	-	TRBJ2-2	TGTGCCAGCTCCCAAGCATCGAACACCGGGGAGCTGTTTTTT	CASSQASNTGELFF